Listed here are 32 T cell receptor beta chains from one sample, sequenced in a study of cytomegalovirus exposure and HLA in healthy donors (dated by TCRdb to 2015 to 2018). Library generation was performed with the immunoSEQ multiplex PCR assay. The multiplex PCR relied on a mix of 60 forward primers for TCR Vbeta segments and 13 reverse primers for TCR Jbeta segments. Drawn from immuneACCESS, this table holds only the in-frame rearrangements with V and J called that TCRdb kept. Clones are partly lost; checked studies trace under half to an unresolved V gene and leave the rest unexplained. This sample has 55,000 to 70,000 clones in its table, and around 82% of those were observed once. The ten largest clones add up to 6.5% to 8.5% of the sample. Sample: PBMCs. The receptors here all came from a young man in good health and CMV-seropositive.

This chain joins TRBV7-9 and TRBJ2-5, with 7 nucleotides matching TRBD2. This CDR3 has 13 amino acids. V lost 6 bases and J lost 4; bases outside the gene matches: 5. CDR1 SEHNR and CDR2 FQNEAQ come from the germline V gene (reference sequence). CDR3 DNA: TGTGCCAGCAGTCGACTAGCTTTAGAGACCCAGTACTTC. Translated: CASSRLALETQYF.

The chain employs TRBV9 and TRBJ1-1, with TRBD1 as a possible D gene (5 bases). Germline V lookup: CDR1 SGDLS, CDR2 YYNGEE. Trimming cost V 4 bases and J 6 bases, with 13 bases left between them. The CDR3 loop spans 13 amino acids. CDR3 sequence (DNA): TGTGCCAGCAGCTTCCAGGGTAGCCCTGAAGCTTTCTTT. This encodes CASSFQGSPEAFF.

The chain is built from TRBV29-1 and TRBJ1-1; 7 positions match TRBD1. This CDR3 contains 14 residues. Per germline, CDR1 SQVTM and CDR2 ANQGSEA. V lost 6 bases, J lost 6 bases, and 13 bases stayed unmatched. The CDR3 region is CSVRRQGARSEAFF. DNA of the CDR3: TGCAGCGTGCGGCGACAGGGCGCAAGGTCTGAAGCTTTCTTT.

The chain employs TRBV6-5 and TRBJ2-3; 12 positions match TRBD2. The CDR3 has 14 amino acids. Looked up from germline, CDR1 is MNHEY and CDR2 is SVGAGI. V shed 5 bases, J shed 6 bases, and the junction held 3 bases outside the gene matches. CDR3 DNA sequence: TGTGCCAGCAGTCTAGCGGGGGGGCAGGATACGCAGTATTTT. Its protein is CASSLAGGQDTQYF.

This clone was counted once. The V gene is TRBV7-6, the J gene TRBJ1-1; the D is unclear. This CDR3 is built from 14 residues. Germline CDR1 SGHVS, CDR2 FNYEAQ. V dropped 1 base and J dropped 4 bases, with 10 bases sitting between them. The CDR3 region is CASSLDPGSTEAFF. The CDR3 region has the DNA TGTGCCAGCAGCTTAGACCCAGGCTCCACTGAAGCTTTCTTT.

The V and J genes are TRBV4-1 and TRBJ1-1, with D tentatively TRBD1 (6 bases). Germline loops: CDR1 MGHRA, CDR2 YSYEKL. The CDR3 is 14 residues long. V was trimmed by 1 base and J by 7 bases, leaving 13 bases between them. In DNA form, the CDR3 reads TGCGCCAGCAGCCAAGCAGGGGCAGGGTATGAAGCTTTCTTT. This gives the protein CASSQAGAGYEAFF.

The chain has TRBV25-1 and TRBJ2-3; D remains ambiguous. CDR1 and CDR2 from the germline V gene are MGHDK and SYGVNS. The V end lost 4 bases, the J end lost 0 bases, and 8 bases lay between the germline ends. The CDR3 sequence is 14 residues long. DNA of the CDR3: TGTGCCAGCAGTGGACTCGGGAGCACAGATACGCAGTATTTT. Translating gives CASSGLGSTDTQYF.

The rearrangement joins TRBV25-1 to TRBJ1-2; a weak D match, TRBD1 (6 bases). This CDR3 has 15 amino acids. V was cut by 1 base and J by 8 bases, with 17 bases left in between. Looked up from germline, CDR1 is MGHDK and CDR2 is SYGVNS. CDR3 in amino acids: CASSESHREVRGYTF. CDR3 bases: TGTGCCAGCAGTGAATCTCACAGGGAAGTCAGAGGCTACACCTTC.

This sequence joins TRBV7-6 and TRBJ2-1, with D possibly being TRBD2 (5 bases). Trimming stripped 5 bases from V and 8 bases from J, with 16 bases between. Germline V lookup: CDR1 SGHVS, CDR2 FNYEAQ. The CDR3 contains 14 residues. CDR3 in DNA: TGTGCCAGCAGCCGCATCGAGGGTGGTTATGAGCAGTTCTTC. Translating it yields CASSRIEGGYEQFF.

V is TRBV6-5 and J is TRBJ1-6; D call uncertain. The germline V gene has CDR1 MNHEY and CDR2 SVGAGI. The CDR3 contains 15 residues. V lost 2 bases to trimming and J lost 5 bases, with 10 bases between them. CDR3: CASSYGRDNNSPLHF. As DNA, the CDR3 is TGTGCCAGCAGTTACGGGAGGGATAATAATTCACCCCTCCACTTT.

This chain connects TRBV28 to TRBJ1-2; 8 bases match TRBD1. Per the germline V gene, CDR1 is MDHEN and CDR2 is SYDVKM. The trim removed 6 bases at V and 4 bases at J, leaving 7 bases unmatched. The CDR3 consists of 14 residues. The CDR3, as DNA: TGTGCCAGCAGCCTAGACAGGGGTCCCTATGGCTACACCTTC. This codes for CASSLDRGPYGYTF.

CDR3 DNA: TGCGCCAGCAGTCTCCTCGGGGACAGGGGCCCGAGCTCCTACAATGAGCAGTTCTTC. The encoded protein is CASSLLGDRGPSSYNEQFF. The chain joins TRBV4-1 to TRBJ2-1; 10 bases agree with TRBD1. V trimming: 6 bases; J trimming: 0 bases; junction bases outside the gene matches: 14. The germline V gene has CDR1 MGHRA and CDR2 YSYEKL. This CDR3 region has 19 residues.

The CDR3 nucleotides are TGCGCCAGCAGTCAGGAGGGACGGTGGGAGACCCAGTACTTC. Residues: CASSQEGRWETQYF. This rearrangement joins TRBV23-1 to TRBJ2-5, with a possible D match to TRBD2 (6 bases). TRBV23-1 is flagged as an ORF with uncertain function. The CDR3 runs 14 residues. The V end lost 3 bases, the J end lost 5 bases, and 13 bases lay between the germline ends.

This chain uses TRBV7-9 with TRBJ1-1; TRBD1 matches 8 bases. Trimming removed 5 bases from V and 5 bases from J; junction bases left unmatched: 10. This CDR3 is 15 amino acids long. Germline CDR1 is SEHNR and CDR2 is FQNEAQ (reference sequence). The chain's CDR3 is CASSPRGRGLTEAFF. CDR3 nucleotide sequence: TGTGCCAGCAGCCCCAGGGGGCGCGGGCTGACTGAAGCTTTCTTT.

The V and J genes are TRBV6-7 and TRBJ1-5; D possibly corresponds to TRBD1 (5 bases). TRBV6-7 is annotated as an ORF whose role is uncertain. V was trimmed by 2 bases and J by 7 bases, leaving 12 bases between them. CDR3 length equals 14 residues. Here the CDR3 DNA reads TGTGCCAGCAGTTACAATCGCCAGGGCCAGCCCCAGCATTTT. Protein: CASSYNRQGQPQHF.

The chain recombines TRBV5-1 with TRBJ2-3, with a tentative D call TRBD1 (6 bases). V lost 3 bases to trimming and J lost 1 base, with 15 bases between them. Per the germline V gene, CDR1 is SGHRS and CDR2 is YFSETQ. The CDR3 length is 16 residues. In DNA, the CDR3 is TGCGCCAGCAGCTCCTCCGGGACAAGGGGCACAGATACGCAGTATTTT. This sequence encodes CASSSSGTRGTDTQYF.

The DNA for the CDR3 is TGTGCCAGCAGCTTAAGGGAGTTGAGGAGGGGCTACACCTTC. It encodes CASSLRELRRGYTF. The chain uses TRBV7-2 and TRBJ1-2; no definite D call. The V and J ends lost 2 bases and 8 bases respectively, with 15 bases between them. Germline V CDR1 and CDR2: SGHTA, FQGNSA. The CDR3 spans 14 residues.

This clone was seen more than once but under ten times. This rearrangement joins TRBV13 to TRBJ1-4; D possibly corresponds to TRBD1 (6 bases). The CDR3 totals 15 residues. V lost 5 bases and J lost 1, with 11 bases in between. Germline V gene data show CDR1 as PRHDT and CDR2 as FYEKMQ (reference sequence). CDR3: CASSGPTGTNEKLFF. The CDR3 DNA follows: TGTGCCAGCAGCGGGCCGACAGGAACTAATGAAAAACTGTTTTTT.

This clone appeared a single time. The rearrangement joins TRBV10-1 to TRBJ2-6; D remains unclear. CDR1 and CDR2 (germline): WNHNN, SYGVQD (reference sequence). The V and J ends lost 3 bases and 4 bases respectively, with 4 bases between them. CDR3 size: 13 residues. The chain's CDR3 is CASSDSGANVLTF. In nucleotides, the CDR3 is TGCGCCAGCAGTGACTCCGGGGCCAACGTCCTGACTTTC.

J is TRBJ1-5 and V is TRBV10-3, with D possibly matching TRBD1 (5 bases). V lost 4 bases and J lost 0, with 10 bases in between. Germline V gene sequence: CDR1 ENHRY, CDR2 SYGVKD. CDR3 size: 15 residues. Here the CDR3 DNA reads TGTGCCATCAGTGGGACAACCTTTAGCAATCAGCCCCAGCATTTT. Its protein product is CAISGTTFSNQPQHF.

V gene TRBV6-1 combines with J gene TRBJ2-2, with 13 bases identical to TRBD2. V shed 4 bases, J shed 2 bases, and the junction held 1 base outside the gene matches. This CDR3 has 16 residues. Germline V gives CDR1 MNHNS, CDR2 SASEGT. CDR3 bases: TGTGCCAGCAGTGGACTAGCGGGAGGAAACACCGGGGAGCTGTTTTTT. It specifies CASSGLAGGNTGELFF.

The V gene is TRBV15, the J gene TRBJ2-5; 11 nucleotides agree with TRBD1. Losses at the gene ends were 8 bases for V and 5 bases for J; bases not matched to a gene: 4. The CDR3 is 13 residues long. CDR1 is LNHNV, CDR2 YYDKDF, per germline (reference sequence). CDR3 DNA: TGTGCCACCCGGACAGGGGGCTTTGAGACCCAGTACTTC. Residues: CATRTGGFETQYF.

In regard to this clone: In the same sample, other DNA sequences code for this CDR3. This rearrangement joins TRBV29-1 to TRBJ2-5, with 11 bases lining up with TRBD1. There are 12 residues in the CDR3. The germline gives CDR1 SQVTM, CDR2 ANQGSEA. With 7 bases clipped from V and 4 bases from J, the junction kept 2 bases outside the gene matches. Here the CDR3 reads CSAGQGGETQYF. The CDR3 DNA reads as TGCAGCGCGGGACAGGGGGGAGAGACCCAGTACTTC.

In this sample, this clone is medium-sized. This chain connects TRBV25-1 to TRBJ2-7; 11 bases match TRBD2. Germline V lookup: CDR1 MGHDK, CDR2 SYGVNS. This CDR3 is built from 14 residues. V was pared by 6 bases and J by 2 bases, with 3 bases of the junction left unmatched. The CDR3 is CASSGTSGTYEQYF. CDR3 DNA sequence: TGTGCCAGCAGCGGGACTAGCGGAACCTACGAGCAGTACTTC.

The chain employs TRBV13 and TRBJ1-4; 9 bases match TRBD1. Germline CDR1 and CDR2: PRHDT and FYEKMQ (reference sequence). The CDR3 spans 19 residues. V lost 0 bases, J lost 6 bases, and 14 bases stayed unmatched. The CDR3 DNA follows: TGTGCCAGCAGCTTAGGAGCACGCTGGACAGGGGAGTCGGATGAAAAACTGTTTTTT. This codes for CASSLGARWTGESDEKLFF.

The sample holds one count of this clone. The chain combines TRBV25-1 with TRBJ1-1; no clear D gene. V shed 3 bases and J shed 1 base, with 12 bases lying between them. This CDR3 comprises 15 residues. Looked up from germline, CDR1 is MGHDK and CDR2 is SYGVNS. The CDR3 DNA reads TGTGCCAGCAGTGACCCAAGGAGGGCGAACACTGAAGCTTTCTTT. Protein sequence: CASSDPRRANTEAFF. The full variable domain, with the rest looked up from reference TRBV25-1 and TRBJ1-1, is EADIYQTPRYLVIGTGKKITLECSQTMGHDKMYWYQQDPGMELHLIHYSYGVNSTEKGDLSSESTVSRIRTEHFPLTLESARPSHTSQYLCASSDPRRANTEAFFGQGTRLTVV.

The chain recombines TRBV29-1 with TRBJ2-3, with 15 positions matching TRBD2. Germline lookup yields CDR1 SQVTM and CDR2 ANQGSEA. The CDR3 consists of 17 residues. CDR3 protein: CARGLAGGKDSTDTQYF. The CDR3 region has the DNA TGCGCGCGGGGACTAGCGGGGGGCAAAGATAGCACAGATACGCAGTATTTT.

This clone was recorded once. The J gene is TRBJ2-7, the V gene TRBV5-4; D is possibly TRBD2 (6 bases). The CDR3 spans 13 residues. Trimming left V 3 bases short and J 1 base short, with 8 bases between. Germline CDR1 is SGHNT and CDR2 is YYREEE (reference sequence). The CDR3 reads CASSWGVSYEQYF. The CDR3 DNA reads TGTGCCAGCAGCTGGGGGGTTTCCTACGAGCAGTACTTC. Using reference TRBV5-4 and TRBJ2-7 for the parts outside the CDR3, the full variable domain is ETGVTQSPTHLIKTRGQQVTLRCSSQSGHNTVSWYQQALGQGPQFIFQYYREEENGRGNFPPRFSGLQFPNYSSELNVNALELDDSALYLCASSWGVSYEQYFGPGTRLTVT.

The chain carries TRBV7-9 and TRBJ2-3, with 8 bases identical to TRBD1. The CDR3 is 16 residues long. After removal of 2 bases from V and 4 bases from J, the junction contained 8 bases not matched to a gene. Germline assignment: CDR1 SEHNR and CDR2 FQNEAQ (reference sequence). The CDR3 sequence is CASSLLDRGVADTQYF. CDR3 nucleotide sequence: TGTGCCAGCAGCTTACTCGACAGGGGAGTAGCAGATACGCAGTATTTT.

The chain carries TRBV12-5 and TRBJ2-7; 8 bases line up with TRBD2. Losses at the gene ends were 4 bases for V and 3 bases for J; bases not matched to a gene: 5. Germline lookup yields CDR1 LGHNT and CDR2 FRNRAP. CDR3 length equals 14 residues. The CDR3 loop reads CASGSGSGVYEQYF. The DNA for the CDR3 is TGTGCTAGTGGTTCGGGTAGCGGGGTCTACGAGCAGTACTTC.

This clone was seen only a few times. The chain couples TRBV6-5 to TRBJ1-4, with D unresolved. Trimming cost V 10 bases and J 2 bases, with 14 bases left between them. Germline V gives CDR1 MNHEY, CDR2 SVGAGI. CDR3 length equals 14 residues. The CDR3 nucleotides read TGTGCCACCGCCCGGGGTTCGACTAATGAAAAACTGTTTTTT. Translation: CATARGSTNEKLFF.

As DNA, the CDR3 is TGTGCCAGCAGTACTCCGACAGTAACTAATGAAAAACTGTTTTTT. Translation gives CASSTPTVTNEKLFF. The chain joins TRBV6-6 to TRBJ1-4; TRBD1 might be the D (5 bases). Between the trimmed V and J ends, which lost 5 bases and 1 base, there was a span of 11 bases. The CDR3 spans 15 residues. Germline V gene lookup returns CDR1 MNHNY and CDR2 SVGAGI (reference sequence).